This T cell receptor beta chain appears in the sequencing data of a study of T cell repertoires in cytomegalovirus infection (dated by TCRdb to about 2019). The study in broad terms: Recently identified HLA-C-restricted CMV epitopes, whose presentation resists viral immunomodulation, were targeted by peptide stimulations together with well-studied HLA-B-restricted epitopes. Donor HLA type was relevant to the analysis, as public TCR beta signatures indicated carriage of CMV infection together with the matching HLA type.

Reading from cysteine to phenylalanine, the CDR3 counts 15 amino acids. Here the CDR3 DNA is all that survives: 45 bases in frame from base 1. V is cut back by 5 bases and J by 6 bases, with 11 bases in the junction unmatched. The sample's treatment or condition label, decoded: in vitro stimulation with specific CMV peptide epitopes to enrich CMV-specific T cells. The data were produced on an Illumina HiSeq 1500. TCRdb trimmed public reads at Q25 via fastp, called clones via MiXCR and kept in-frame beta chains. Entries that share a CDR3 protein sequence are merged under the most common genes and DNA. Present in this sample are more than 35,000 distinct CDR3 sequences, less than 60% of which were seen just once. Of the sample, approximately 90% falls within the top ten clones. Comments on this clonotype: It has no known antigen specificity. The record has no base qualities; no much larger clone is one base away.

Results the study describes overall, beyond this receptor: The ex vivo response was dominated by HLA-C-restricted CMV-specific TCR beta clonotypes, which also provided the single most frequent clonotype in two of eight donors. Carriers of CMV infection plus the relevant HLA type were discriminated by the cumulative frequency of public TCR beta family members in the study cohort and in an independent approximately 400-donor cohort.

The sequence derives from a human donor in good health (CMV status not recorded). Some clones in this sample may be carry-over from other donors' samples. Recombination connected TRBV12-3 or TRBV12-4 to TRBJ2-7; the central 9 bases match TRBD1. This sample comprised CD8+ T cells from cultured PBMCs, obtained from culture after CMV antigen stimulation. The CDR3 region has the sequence CASSLSRDRVSEQYF. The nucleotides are TGTGCCAGCAGTCTAAGCCGGGACAGGGTCTCCGAGCAGTACTTC.